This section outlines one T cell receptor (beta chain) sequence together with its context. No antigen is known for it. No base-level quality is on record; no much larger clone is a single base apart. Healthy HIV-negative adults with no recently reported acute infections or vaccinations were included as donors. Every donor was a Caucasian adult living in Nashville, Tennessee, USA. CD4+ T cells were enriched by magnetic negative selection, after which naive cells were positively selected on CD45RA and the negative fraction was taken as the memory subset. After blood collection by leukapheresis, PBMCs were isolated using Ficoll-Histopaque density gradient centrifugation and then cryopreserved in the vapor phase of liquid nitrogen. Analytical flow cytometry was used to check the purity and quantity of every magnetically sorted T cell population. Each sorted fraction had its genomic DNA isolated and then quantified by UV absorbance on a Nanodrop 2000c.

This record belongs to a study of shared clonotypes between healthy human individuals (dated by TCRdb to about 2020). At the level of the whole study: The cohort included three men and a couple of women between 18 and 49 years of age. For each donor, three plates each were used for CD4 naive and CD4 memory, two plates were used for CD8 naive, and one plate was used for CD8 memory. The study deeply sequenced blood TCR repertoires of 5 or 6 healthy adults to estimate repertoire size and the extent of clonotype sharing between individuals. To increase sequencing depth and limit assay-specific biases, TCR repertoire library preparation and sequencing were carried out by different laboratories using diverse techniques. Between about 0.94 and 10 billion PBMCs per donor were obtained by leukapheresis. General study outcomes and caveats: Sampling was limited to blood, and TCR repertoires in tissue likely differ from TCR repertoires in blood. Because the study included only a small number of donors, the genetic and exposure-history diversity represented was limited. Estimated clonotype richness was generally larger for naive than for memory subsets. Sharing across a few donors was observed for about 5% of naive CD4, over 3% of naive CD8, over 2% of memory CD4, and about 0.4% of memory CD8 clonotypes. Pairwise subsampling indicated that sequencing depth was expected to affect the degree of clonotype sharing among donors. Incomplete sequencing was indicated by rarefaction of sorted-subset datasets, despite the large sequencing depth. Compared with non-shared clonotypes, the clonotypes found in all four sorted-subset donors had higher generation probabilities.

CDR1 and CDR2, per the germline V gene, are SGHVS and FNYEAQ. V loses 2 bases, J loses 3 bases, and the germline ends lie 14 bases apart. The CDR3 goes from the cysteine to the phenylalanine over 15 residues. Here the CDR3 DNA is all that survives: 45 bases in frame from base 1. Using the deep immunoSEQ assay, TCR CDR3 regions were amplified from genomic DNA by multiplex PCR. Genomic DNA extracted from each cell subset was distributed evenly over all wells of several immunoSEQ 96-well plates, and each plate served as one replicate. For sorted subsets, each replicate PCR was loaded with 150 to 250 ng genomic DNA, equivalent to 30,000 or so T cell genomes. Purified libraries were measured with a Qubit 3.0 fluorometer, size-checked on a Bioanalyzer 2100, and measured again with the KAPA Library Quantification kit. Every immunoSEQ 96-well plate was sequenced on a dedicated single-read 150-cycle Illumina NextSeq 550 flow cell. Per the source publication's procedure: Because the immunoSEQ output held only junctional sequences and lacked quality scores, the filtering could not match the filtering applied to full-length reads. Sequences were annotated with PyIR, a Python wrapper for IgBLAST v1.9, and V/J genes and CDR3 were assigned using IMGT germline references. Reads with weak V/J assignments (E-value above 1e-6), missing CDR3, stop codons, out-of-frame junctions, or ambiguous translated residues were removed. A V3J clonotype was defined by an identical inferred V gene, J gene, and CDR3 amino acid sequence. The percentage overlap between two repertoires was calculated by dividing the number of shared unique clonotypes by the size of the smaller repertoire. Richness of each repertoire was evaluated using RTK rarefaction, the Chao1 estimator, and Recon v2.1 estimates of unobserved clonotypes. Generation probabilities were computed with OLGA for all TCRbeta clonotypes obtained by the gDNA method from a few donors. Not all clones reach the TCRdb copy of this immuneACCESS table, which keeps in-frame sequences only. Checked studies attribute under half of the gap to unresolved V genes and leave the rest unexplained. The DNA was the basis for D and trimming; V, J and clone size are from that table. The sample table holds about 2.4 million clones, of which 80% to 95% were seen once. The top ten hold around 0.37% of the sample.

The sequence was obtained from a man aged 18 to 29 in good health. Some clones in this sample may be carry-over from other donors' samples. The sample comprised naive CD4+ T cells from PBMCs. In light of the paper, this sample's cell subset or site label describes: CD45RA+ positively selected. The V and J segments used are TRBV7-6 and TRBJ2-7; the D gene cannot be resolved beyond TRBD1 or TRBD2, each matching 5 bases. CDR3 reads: CASSLSGTTGYEQYF. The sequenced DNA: TGTGCCAGCAGCTTATCCGGGACCACGGGCTACGAGCAGTACTTC.